Detailed here is one TCR beta chain. This clone has only one observation. What antigen it recognizes has not been identified. At one end, the junction sequence differs from germline, possibly due to a read error. In light of the paper, this sample's time point label describes: about 28 days (+/-7) after the second vaccine dose. Because spike-specific TCR depth and breadth did not differ between the two schedules, AZD1222 recipients who got a second dose at roughly 4 weeks were pooled with those who got a second dose at roughly 12 weeks. The vaccinee samples were drawn from two UK trials, COV001 and COV002, one of which was a single-blind randomized controlled phase 2/3 trial testing AZD1222 (ChAdOx1 nCoV-19) in healthy adults. For TCRbeta chain sequencing, PBMC samples were collected from trial participants at day 0 and at day 28 after the second dose. The record originates from a study of T cell responses to AZD1222 COVID-19 vaccine (dated by TCRdb to the early 2020s). Study-level background: A total of 233 trial participants underwent TCR sequencing, of whom nearly 210 had received two doses of AZD1222 and about 26 had received two doses of the MenACWY control vaccine. Trial participants were enrolled by age into 18-55, 56-69 and 70-plus year subgroups, with 148, 28 and 57 TCR-sequenced participants respectively.

From a lookup of the germline V gene (reference sequence), CDR1 and CDR2 are LNHNV and YYDKDF. From its cysteine to its phenylalanine, the CDR3 spans 15 amino acids. The CDR3 DNA has 45 bases and is translated from base 1. The CDR3 regions of human TCRbeta chains were analyzed by immunosequencing. The study's processing was this. TCRs in the repertoires were matched against a reference library of SARS-CoV-2-specific TCRs that had been generated with the MIRA antigen-specificity platform. Breadth was defined as the fraction of unique TCRs that were SARS-CoV-2-associated, and depth was defined as the fraction of total T cells that were SARS-CoV-2-associated. Using the MIRA data, each spike-specific TCR was assigned both to the spike region to which the TCR was reactive and to a CD4 or CD8 class. Log10-transformed breadth and depth values were compared by one-way ANOVA with Sidak's multiple comparisons tests. The source is immuneACCESS, and TCRdb retained only in-frame sequences with V and J called. Part of the clones is not carried over; for the studies checked, unresolved V genes explain less than half of this, and the remainder is unexplained. Clone size and V and J calls were adopted from that table, with D and trimming inferred from the DNA. Within this sample are under 140,000 clones, with around 90% of them counted one time only. 2% to 3% of the sample lies in the top ten.

Here is what the overall study found, with its caveats: A significant rise in spike-specific TCR breadth and depth was observed after two AZD1222 doses relative to day 0 and relative to MenACWY recipients. In the small 56-69-year group, the increase in depth fell short of significance, most likely because of low power. Conclusions about previously exposed vaccinees are limited because only six or seven AZD1222 recipients were SARS-CoV-2 seropositive at baseline. Most participants were white British and females outnumbered males, and the authors suggested that clonal diversity may have been underestimated. CD4 TCRs associated with the vaccine covered the entire spike protein, and the dominant responses were in regions 160-218 and 743-854. Because no day 14 peak-response samples were available, the repertoires could be characterized only after the peak T cell response. Reportedly, close to half of the unique spike-specific TCRs recognized epitopes lying outside the regions that are mutated in the B.1.351 and B.1.1.7 variants.

This TCR was sampled from an adult who received the AZD1222 COVID-19 vaccine. The specimen comprised peripheral blood, sampled 28 days after the second AZD1222 dose. The rearrangement combines TRBV15 with TRBJ2-2, with no confident D gene call. The bases are TGTGCCACCAGCGGACCCACGGTGAACCCCGGGGAGCTGTTTTTT. It encodes CATSGPTVNPGELFF.